The rows below give T cell receptor beta chains drawn from one sample of a study of metastatic and nonmetastatic thyroid tumors. TCRdb redid the clone calls on the PCR reads using MiXCR. Altogether around 13,000 clones are present, 23% being singletons, with the ten largest covering about 3.9%. The sample consisted of blood. The receptors were sampled from a female donor with papillary thyroid cancer or a benign thyroid nodule (not recorded which). Some clones in this sample may be carry-over from other donors' samples. The conserved cysteine and the conserved F or W are not part of the CDR3 here. Fields, in order: V gene, CDR3 protein.

TRBV6-1	ASCPSSGRANEQF
TRBV20-1	SARPGYGYT
TRBV20-1	SANRDRGTDTQY
TRBV6-1	ASRKTANYGYT
TRBV15	ATSRASSYNEQF
TRBV2	ASSERGQRGQPQH
TRBV20-1	SALRDVEMAQY
TRBV4-2	ASSQDSGSSYEQY
TRBV15	ATSRDIRGLNTEAF
TRBV5-1	ASSLTGDSNKTQH
TRBV20-1	SVSGGSNYGYT
TRBV2	ASRQQGNQPQH
TRBV7-9	ASSPSGSNYEQY
TRBV18	ASSPGRTRGLGTEAF
TRBV15	ATSRDQWGAANTEAF
TRBV5-1	ASSPSPDWASYNEQF
TRBV6-2/TRBV6-3	ASSRLAGGTYNEQF
TRBV7-3	ASSHGGASDTQY
TRBV6-2/TRBV6-3	ASSYAPNTGELF
TRBV11-2	ASTPSTGGSYNEQF
TRBV12-3/TRBV12-4	ASSLKAGEKLF
TRBV4-2	ASSPAGNTGELF
TRBV14	ASSQGRGQRKEKLF
TRBV11-3	ASSSGLAGVETQY
TRBV19	ASSLPGTGVTYGYT
TRBV6-6	ASSYDSGANVLT